One and the same sample provided the 30 T cell receptor beta chains below, sequenced in a study of shared clonotypes between healthy human individuals. The repertoire was sequenced with immunoSEQ multiplex PCR; TCRdb's copy has only in-frame clones and lacks some. This repertoire shows about 1.1 million clones, approximately 77% found once; its top ten account for 0.89%. The sequenced sample was memory CD4+ T cells from PBMCs. The subset was: CD45RA-negative fraction. These receptors were taken from a man younger than 30 in good health. Some clones in this sample may be carry-over from other donors' samples.

The CDR3 loop reads CASSPSPGDNGYTF. CDR3 coding DNA: TGTGCCAGCAGCCCGTCCCCAGGTGATAACGGCTACACCTTC. V gene TRBV28 combines with J gene TRBJ1-2, with D unclear. V dropped 6 bases and J dropped 8 bases, with 19 bases sitting between them. CDR3 length: 14 residues. The germline gives CDR1 MDHEN, CDR2 SYDVKM.

The chain employs TRBV5-1 and TRBJ2-6, with D possibly matching TRBD1 (7 bases). Germline lookup yields CDR1 SGHRS and CDR2 YFSETQ. The ends were cut back, 2 bases at V and 0 bases at J, with 12 bases in the middle. This CDR3 comprises 17 residues. This CDR3 reads CASSFDREASGANVLTF. CDR3 nucleotide sequence: TGCGCCAGCAGCTTCGACAGGGAGGCCTCTGGGGCCAACGTCCTGACTTTC. The entire variable domain, with the rest obtained from reference TRBV5-1 and TRBJ2-6, is as follows: KAGVTQTPRYLIKTRGQQVTLSCSPISGHRSVSWYQQTPGQGLQFLFEYFSETQRNKGNFPGRFSGRQFSNSRSEMNVSTLELGDSALYLCASSFDREASGANVLTFGAGSRLTVL.

The genes are TRBV29-1 and TRBJ2-1; tentatively, D is TRBD1 (9 bases). Germline lookup yields CDR1 SQVTM and CDR2 ANQGSEA. The CDR3 contains 18 residues. V was pared by 3 bases and J by 2 bases, with 23 bases between. The CDR3 here is CSVENDIAGQGPYNEQFF. CDR3 DNA sequence: TGCAGCGTTGAGAATGATATAGCGGGACAGGGCCCCTACAATGAGCAGTTCTTC.

The gene calls are TRBV6-1 and TRBJ2-1; the D is unclear. From germline, CDR1 is MNHNS and CDR2 SASEGT. The V end was cut by 9 bases, the J end by 9 bases, with 21 bases between. This CDR3 is built from 14 residues. The CDR3, as DNA: TGTGCCAGTAACGGGCCCCCGTATGGTGGTGAGCAGTTCTTC. Protein sequence: CASNGPPYGGEQFF.

The chain carries TRBV5-6 and TRBJ1-4, with D perhaps matching TRBD1 (5 bases). This CDR3 region has 12 residues. V was pared by 7 bases and J by 8 bases, with 12 bases between. The germline CDR1 and CDR2 sequences are SGHDT and YYEEEE. CDR3 nucleotides: TGTGCCAGCCGGCAGGGCGAAGAAAAACTGTTTTTT. This gives the protein CASRQGEEKLFF.

This chain joins TRBV28 and TRBJ2-3; D might be TRBD1 (5 bases). CDR3 length: 14 residues. V lost 2 bases to trimming and J lost 4 bases, with 10 bases between them. CDR1 is MDHEN, CDR2 SYDVKM, per germline. CDR3 residues: CASSLRGGSDTQYF. As DNA, the CDR3 is TGTGCCAGCAGTTTAAGGGGTGGGTCAGATACGCAGTATTTT. Supplemented by reference TRBV28 and TRBJ2-3, the full variable domain reads DVKVTQSSRYLVKRTGEKVFLECVQDMDHENMFWYRQDPGLGLRLIYFSYDVKMKEKGDIPEGYSVSREKKERFSLILESASTNQTSMYLCASSLRGGSDTQYFGPGTRLTVL.

The rearrangement joins TRBV5-1 to TRBJ2-1, with 14 bases identical to TRBD2. The CDR3 is 16 amino acids. The junction had 7 bases not matched to a gene; V was cut back by 4 bases and J by 7 bases. The germline V gene encodes CDR1 SGHRS and CDR2 YFSETQ. CDR3 nucleotide sequence: TGCGCCAGCAGCCTTCCGACTAGCGGGAGGGCTAATGAGCAGTTCTTC. Protein sequence: CASSLPTSGRANEQFF.

This chain uses TRBV6-4 with TRBJ2-1; tentatively, D is TRBD1 (6 bases). The CDR3 sequence is 16 residues long. Trimming pared 4 bases from V and 3 bases from J, leaving 16 bases between. CDR1 and CDR2 (germline): MRHNA, SNTAGT. The CDR3: CASSALGALGYNEQFF. CDR3 nucleotides: TGTGCCAGCAGTGCCCTGGGGGCTCTAGGCTACAATGAGCAGTTCTTC.

The V gene is TRBV6-6, the J gene TRBJ1-1; D ambiguous. The CDR3 has 14 residues. Trimming removed 2 bases at V and 4 bases at J, with 11 bases between. The germline V gene has CDR1 MNHNY and CDR2 SVGAGI (reference sequence). CDR3 residues: CASSYALRGTEAFF. The CDR3 DNA sequence: TGTGCCAGCAGTTACGCGTTACGCGGCACTGAAGCTTTCTTT.

This rearrangement joins TRBV27 to TRBJ2-7; D remains ambiguous. In germline, CDR1 is MNHEY, CDR2 SMNVEV (reference sequence). The germline V and J ends were trimmed by 2 bases and 0 bases, with 5 bases remaining between them. The CDR3 loop spans 13 amino acids. The CDR3 region has the DNA TGTGCCAGCAGTTTAAAGCCCTCCTACGAGCAGTACTTC. Translated, it gives CASSLKPSYEQYF.

This clone came up a few times. The chain combines TRBV28 with TRBJ2-1; 10 positions agree with TRBD2. V dropped 8 bases and J dropped 7; count of bases not matched to a gene: 23. The CDR3 is made up of 19 amino acids. From germline, CDR1 is MDHEN and CDR2 SYDVKM. The DNA for the CDR3 is TGTGCCAGCCCCCCCCGGGGTGGGGGAGGCCTAGCGGGAGTTAATGAGCAGTTCTTC. Protein: CASPPRGGGGLAGVNEQFF.

This clone has a handful of counts. The chain is built from TRBV2 and TRBJ1-4; D is unclear. Trimming removed 7 bases at V and 10 bases at J, with 13 bases between. Germline CDR1 is SNHLY and CDR2 is FYNNEI. CDR3 length: 12 amino acids. The CDR3 reads CASKEREAKLFF. CDR3 DNA sequence: TGTGCCAGCAAGGAACGTGAGGCAAAACTGTTTTTT.

Worth noting for this clone: Other DNA sequences in the same sample also yield this CDR3. In DNA, the CDR3 is TGTGCCAGCAGCGTAGCGGCCAACACTGAAGCTTTCTTT. It encodes CASSVAANTEAFF. V gene TRBV9 combines with J gene TRBJ1-1; D gene ambiguous. Germline V gene lookup returns CDR1 SGDLS and CDR2 YYNGEE. The CDR3 is 13 residues long. V was cut by 0 bases and J by 2 bases, with 5 bases left in between. The variable domain in full, completed from reference TRBV9 and TRBJ1-1, reads DSGVTQTPKHLITATGQRVTLRCSPRSGDLSVYWYQQSLDQGLQFLIQYYNGEERAKGNILERFSAQQFPDLHSELNLSSLELGDSALYFCASSVAANTEAFFGQGTRLTVV.

In regard to this clone: Other DNA variants within this sample encode the same CDR3. The chain has TRBV4-3 and TRBJ2-1; TRBD2 might be the D (5 bases). This CDR3 region has 14 residues. The V end was cut by 0 bases, the J end by 7 bases, with 10 bases between. CDR1 is LGHNA and CDR2 is YSLEER in the germline V gene. Here the CDR3 reads CASSQEPPGNEQFF. CDR3 bases: TGCGCCAGCAGCCAAGAACCCCCGGGAAATGAGCAGTTCTTC.

Comments on this clone: The sample has other DNA sequences that encode this CDR3 too. The chain employs TRBV7-3 and TRBJ1-1, with D maybe TRBD1 (5 bases). Trimming stripped 1 base from V and 2 bases from J, with 8 bases between. Looked up from germline, CDR1 is SGHTA and CDR2 is FQGTGA. This CDR3 is 14 amino acids long. The CDR3 sequence: CASSLMGGNTEAFF. CDR3 nucleotides: TGTGCCAGCAGCTTAATGGGGGGTAACACTGAAGCTTTCTTT.

J is TRBJ2-1 and V is TRBV5-1; 11 nucleotides match TRBD2. V gave up 0 bases and J gave up 5 bases; unmatched junction bases: 7. Germline loops: CDR1 SGHRS, CDR2 YFSETQ. The CDR3 loop spans 17 amino acids. The CDR3 loop reads CASSLALAGGPHNEQFF. The CDR3 region has the DNA TGCGCCAGCAGCTTGGCGTTAGCGGGAGGGCCTCACAATGAGCAGTTCTTC.

The V and J genes are TRBV11-2 and TRBJ2-1, with TRBD2 as a possible D gene (6 bases). The CDR3 has 16 residues. Looked up from germline, CDR1 is SGHAT and CDR2 is FQNNGV. Trimming removed 5 bases from V and 10 bases from J, with 24 bases in between. In nucleotides, the CDR3 is TGTGCCAGCAGCCCCCTCCTAGGGCTAGCGACTGGAGAGCAGTTCTTC. Translation: CASSPLLGLATGEQFF.

J is TRBJ2-7 and V is TRBV7-2, with 10 nucleotides matching TRBD1. Germline V gene sequence: CDR1 SGHTA, CDR2 FQGNSA. V lost 3 bases, J lost 3 bases, and 5 bases stayed unmatched. The CDR3 length is 15 residues. CDR3 coding DNA: TGTGCCAGCAGCTTTCAGGGACAGGGGTACTACGAGCAGTACTTC. Encoded protein: CASSFQGQGYYEQYF.

This clone was picked up one time. The V call is TRBV29-1, the J call TRBJ2-3; 9 positions match TRBD2. CDR1 SQVTM and CDR2 ANQGSEA come from the germline V gene. The V segment lost 7 bases and the J segment 3 bases; nucleotides outside the gene matches: 11. This CDR3 contains 15 residues. Written as DNA, the CDR3 is TGCAGCGCCCTCTGGTGGAGCGGGAGGACAGATACGCAGTATTTT. The encoded protein is CSALWWSGRTDTQYF.

This CDR3 is CASRPAGTGAYEQYF. The CDR3 DNA reads as TGTGCCAGCAGGCCAGCCGGGACTGGTGCCTACGAGCAGTACTTC. The rearrangement links TRBV6-5 to TRBJ2-7; maybe TRBD2 (6 bases). Trimming took 6 bases from V and 2 from J, leaving 17 bases between them. CDR1 is MNHEY and CDR2 is SVGAGI in the germline V gene. The CDR3 totals 15 residues.

V usage is TRBV5-1 and J usage is TRBJ2-1; 7 positions agree with TRBD1. Germline V CDR1 and CDR2: SGHRS, YFSETQ. V lost 4 bases and J lost 1; bases outside the gene matches: 14. The CDR3 extends over 18 amino acids. The CDR3 is CASSNLVPAGGSYNEQFF. The DNA for the CDR3 is TGCGCCAGCAGCAATCTTGTCCCTGCAGGGGGATCCTACAATGAGCAGTTCTTC.

This rearrangement joins TRBV27 to TRBJ2-5, with 7 bases lining up with TRBD2. J gave up 1 base and V 2 bases, and 1 base lay outside the gene matches. The CDR3 loop spans 14 amino acids. CDR1 is MNHEY and CDR2 is SMNVEV in the germline V gene (reference sequence). CDR3 amino acids: CASSLLAAQETQYF. The CDR3 nucleotides read TGTGCCAGCAGTTTACTAGCGGCCCAAGAGACCCAGTACTTC.

The V gene is TRBV28, the J gene TRBJ1-4; D unresolved. Trimming took off 2 bases at V and 5 bases at J, with 12 bases between the two ends. The CDR3 is 15 amino acids. The germline V gene encodes CDR1 MDHEN and CDR2 SYDVKM. DNA of the CDR3: TGTGCCAGCAGTTTACTGGGAAGATCGAATGAAAAACTGTTTTTT. Protein product: CASSLLGRSNEKLFF.

This clone was counted a single time. The CDR3 region has the DNA TGTGCCAGCAGCCTCGGGTGGGACTATGGCTACACCTTC. It codes for CASSLGWDYGYTF. The chain uses TRBV5-4 and TRBJ1-2; no firm D call. V lost 4 bases and J lost 3, with 10 bases in between. Germline CDR1 is SGHNT and CDR2 is YYREEE (reference sequence). The CDR3 spans 13 residues.

The rearrangement joins TRBV5-1 to TRBJ2-2; D possibly corresponds to TRBD1 (6 bases). Trimming removed 9 bases at V and 4 bases at J, with 16 bases between. CDR1 is SGHRS and CDR2 is YFSETQ in the germline V gene. This CDR3 is 14 amino acids long. In DNA form, the CDR3 reads TGCGCCACCTCAGGGGATCTGAGCACCGGGGAGCTGTTTTTT. It codes for CATSGDLSTGELFF.

This chain links TRBV5-1 with TRBJ2-7, with 9 bases matching TRBD2. Germline V gene data show CDR1 as SGHRS and CDR2 as YFSETQ. V trimming: 3 bases; J trimming: 3 bases; junction bases outside the gene matches: 7. The CDR3 has 15 residues. The CDR3 region is CASSSPSGNNYEQYF. CDR3 sequence (DNA): TGCGCCAGCAGCTCTCCTAGCGGGAACAACTACGAGCAGTACTTC.

The rearrangement joins TRBV5-1 to TRBJ2-1; the D gene is possibly TRBD1 (5 bases). CDR3 size: 16 residues. V was clipped by 4 bases and J by 7 bases, with 21 bases between them. Germline-derived CDR1 and CDR2 are SGHRS and YFSETQ. The CDR3 is CASSPPSAGPLNEQFF. The CDR3 DNA reads TGCGCCAGCAGCCCTCCCTCGGCAGGGCCTCTTAATGAGCAGTTCTTC.

The chain is built from TRBV19 and TRBJ1-2; no clear D gene. Trimming took 8 bases from V and 4 from J, leaving 26 bases between them. CDR3 length equals 17 residues. Looked up from germline, CDR1 is LNHDA and CDR2 is SQIVND (reference sequence). CDR3 in DNA: TGTGCCAGTGGAGAAACCGGGGAACCCATCGGGAGCTATGGCTACACCTTC. Its protein product is CASGETGEPIGSYGYTF. The complete variable domain, with remaining parts taken from reference TRBV19 and TRBJ1-2, reads DGGITQSPKYLFRKEGQNVTLSCEQNLNHDAMYWYRQDPGQGLRLIYYSQIVNDFQKGDIAEGYSVSREKKESFPLTVTSAQKNPTAFYLCASGETGEPIGSYGYTFGSGTRLTVV.

This clone has a handful of counts. The chain joins TRBV5-5 to TRBJ2-7; D is ambiguous. In germline, CDR1 is SGHKS, CDR2 YYEKEE (reference sequence). The length of the CDR3 is 13 residues. Trimming pared 0 bases from V and 4 bases from J, leaving 8 bases between. The CDR3 loop is CASSLVGLYEQYF. CDR3 bases: TGTGCCAGCAGCTTGGTTGGGTTATACGAGCAGTACTTC.

V and J are TRBV4-1 and TRBJ2-6; D uncertain. The CDR3 extends over 15 amino acids. The germline V gene encodes CDR1 MGHRA and CDR2 YSYEKL. Trimming removed 1 base at V and 2 bases at J, with 6 bases between. DNA for the CDR3: TGCGCCAGCAGCCAAGTTAGCCCTGGGGCCAACGTCCTGACTTTC. This translates into CASSQVSPGANVLTF.